The T cell receptor beta chain described here comes from a study of cytotoxic CD8 clonotypes in ibrutinib-treated CLL. Germline assignment: CDR1 MRHNA and CDR2 SNTAGT. V lost 0 bases, J lost 8 bases, and 7 bases stayed unmatched. CDR3 length equals 15 residues. This clone was detected only once. Its antigen is as yet unknown. Genomic DNA (roughly 1.9 micrograms) was obtained from cryopreserved PBMCs for construction of TCR beta libraries. General study points: Clonality grew at ibrutinib response; at progression, it decreased back toward baseline. Starting clonality was above that of age-matched healthy donors and tracked circulating CD8+ T-cell counts.

The sequencing depth, 1 in 200,000 to 1 in 1 million T cells, was the target. Assay: immunoSEQ multiplex PCR; the TCRdb copy retains only in-frame clones and omits some. The sample has 140,000 to 150,000 clones, 60% to 85% seen once. The chain recombines TRBV6-4 with TRBJ2-1; 7 nucleotides agree with TRBD2. The clonotype comes from a human donor with chronic lymphocytic leukemia. The sequenced sample was PBMCs, obtained after 24 months of ibrutinib treatment. DNA for the CDR3: TGTGCCAGCAGTGACTCGTGGGCGGGGGTGGATGAGCAGTTCTTC. Residues: CASSDSWAGVDEQFF.